A single sample gave rise to the 26 T cell receptor beta chains below, sequenced in a study of T-cell memory formation after mild COVID-19. TCRdb re-called the 5' RACE reads through MiXCR, storing one row per CDR3 protein. The sample contains 300,000 to 400,000 distinct CDR3 sequences, around 27% of which appear only once. The sequenced material came from PBMCs or a T cell subset sorted from them (not recorded which). These receptor sequences come from an adult woman who had mild COVID-19 (a few samples of this study predate the infection). Cell type and time point are not known.

This clonotype has a handful of counts. This chain links TRBV5-1 with TRBJ1-1, with TRBD1 identical over 7 bases. The CDR3 loop spans 15 amino acids. With V trimmed by 1 base and J by 1 base, 4 bases remained unmatched. The germline V gene encodes CDR1 SGHRS and CDR2 YFSETQ. The CDR3 DNA reads as TGCGCCAGCAGCTTGCCCGACAGGGAGAACACTGAAGCTTTCTTT. It encodes CASSLPDRENTEAFF.

This clonotype was counted between two and nine times. The chain couples TRBV20-1 to TRBJ2-2, with D possibly matching TRBD2 (5 bases). The CDR3 runs 17 residues. CDR1 is DFQATT, CDR2 SNEGSKA, per germline (reference sequence). V was trimmed by 2 bases and J by 4 bases, leaving 20 bases between them. CDR3 nucleotide sequence: TGCAGTGCTAGATCCCTGTCGAGCGGCGGTGGCACCGGGGAGCTGTTTTTT. This translates into CSARSLSSGGGTGELFF.

This chain links TRBV7-2 with TRBJ2-2, with a possible D match to TRBD2 (5 bases). V was pared by 5 bases and J by 4 bases, with 20 bases between. Per germline, CDR1 SGHTA and CDR2 FQGNSA. The length of the CDR3 is 17 residues. The DNA of the CDR3 is TGTGCCAGCAGCAATCTCCGGTCCGGGAAGCTCACCGGGGAGCTGTTTTTT. Its protein product is CASSNLRSGKLTGELFF.

The V and J genes are TRBV3-1 and TRBJ2-5; 9 bases agree with TRBD2. This CDR3 is built from 15 residues. The germline CDR1 and CDR2 sequences are LGHDT and YNNKEL (reference sequence). Losses at the gene ends were 1 base for V and 3 bases for J; bases not matched to a gene: 3. The CDR3 coding sequence is TGTGCCAGCAGCCAAGCTAGCGGGACGAAAGAGACCCAGTACTTC. This encodes CASSQASGTKETQYF.

This clonotype has at least ten counts. The chain is built from TRBV7-3 and TRBJ2-1; D possibly corresponds to TRBD1 (6 bases). Germline assignment: CDR1 SGHTA and CDR2 FQGTGA. This CDR3 region has 14 residues. V lost 2 bases to trimming and J lost 6 bases, with 11 bases between them. The CDR3 nucleotides read TGTGCCAGCAGCTTAGGGGGCCCACCCAATGAGCAGTTCTTC. Encoded protein: CASSLGGPPNEQFF.

The chain carries TRBV4-1 and TRBJ1-1; 10 bases align to TRBD1. With V trimmed by 1 base and J by 1 base, 0 bases remained unmatched. This CDR3 spans 15 amino acids. CDR1 and CDR2 (germline): MGHRA, YSYEKL. As DNA, the CDR3 is TGCGCCAGCAGCCAAGGGGACAGGGGGAACACTGAAGCTTTCTTT. Translating gives CASSQGDRGNTEAFF.

The V gene is TRBV18, the J gene TRBJ2-1, with 10 bases fitting TRBD2. J lost 4 bases, V lost 3 bases, and 3 bases had no gene match. CDR3 size: 15 residues. CDR1 KGHSH and CDR2 LQKENI come from the germline V gene. The CDR3 nucleotides are TGTGCCAGCTCACCCTGGACTAGCGGATACAATGAGCAGTTCTTC. This translates into CASSPWTSGYNEQFF.

This clonotype was seen a handful of times. The chain joins TRBV20-1 to TRBJ1-1, with TRBD1 matching over 7 bases. CDR3 length equals 13 residues. With V trimmed by 6 bases and J by 4 bases, 8 bases remained unmatched. CDR1 and CDR2 (germline): DFQATT, SNEGSKA (reference sequence). DNA of the CDR3: TGCAGTGCCCGGGGGAGGGGGCGCACTGAAGCTTTCTTT. Protein: CSARGRGRTEAFF.

The count of this clonotype is one. This sequence joins TRBV6-4 and TRBJ2-3, with D possibly being TRBD1 (6 bases). CDR3 size: 15 residues. CDR1 is MRHNA, CDR2 SNTAGT, per germline. Trimming pared 2 bases from V and 4 bases from J, leaving 13 bases between. The CDR3 DNA reads as TGTGCCAGCAGTGACATAGGGGGACCCGCAGATACGCAGTATTTT. Its protein is CASSDIGGPADTQYF.

The genes are TRBV7-9 and TRBJ1-6; 7 positions match TRBD1. Germline V gene sequence: CDR1 SEHNR, CDR2 FQNEAQ (reference sequence). The ends lost 5 bases at V and 9 bases at J; junction bases unmatched: 10. CDR3 length equals 15 residues. For the CDR3, the DNA is TGTGCCAGCAGCGCTGATACAGGGGCTTTTTCACCCCTCCACTTT. Its translation: CASSADTGAFSPLHF.

This clonotype was counted ten times or more. The gene calls are TRBV6-6 and TRBJ1-1; 9 nucleotides agree with TRBD1. With V trimmed by 2 bases and J by 0 bases, 4 bases remained unmatched. CDR1 is MNHNY and CDR2 is SVGAGI in the germline V gene (reference sequence). The CDR3 sequence is 16 residues long. In DNA form, the CDR3 reads TGTGCCAGCAGTTACCCGGACAGGGGTCTGAACACTGAAGCTTTCTTT. This translates into CASSYPDRGLNTEAFF.

The chain is built from TRBV29-1 and TRBJ2-7; D is tentatively TRBD1 or TRBD2 (5 bases each). The CDR3 is made up of 13 amino acids. Germline V gene lookup returns CDR1 SQVTM and CDR2 ANQGSEA. V was pared by 6 bases and J by 0 bases, with 12 bases between. The CDR3 bases are TGCAGCGTAGCTCCCGGGACCTCCTACGAGCAGTACTTC. Translating it yields CSVAPGTSYEQYF.

This clonotype came up a few times. The rearrangement links TRBV12-3 or TRBV12-4 to TRBJ2-2, with D unclear. V was cut by 5 bases and J by 6 bases, with 7 bases left in between. The length of the CDR3 is 12 residues. CDR3 region: CASSHSAGELFF. As DNA, the CDR3 is TGTGCCAGCAGTCATAGTGCCGGGGAGCTGTTTTTT.

This clonotype was recorded only once. The gene calls are TRBV29-1 and TRBJ1-4, with TRBD1 identical over 7 bases. V trimming: 5 bases; J trimming: 7 bases; junction bases outside the gene matches: 7. The germline V gene has CDR1 SQVTM and CDR2 ANQGSEA. This CDR3 is 13 amino acids long. CDR3 in amino acids: CSVLRQGGEKLFF. As DNA, the CDR3 is TGCAGCGTTCTAAGACAGGGTGGTGAAAAACTGTTTTTT.

This clonotype occurred a few times. V is TRBV9 and J is TRBJ2-2; perhaps TRBD2 as D (6 bases). Germline lookup yields CDR1 SGDLS and CDR2 YYNGEE. Trimming stripped 2 bases from V and 4 bases from J, with 12 bases between. This CDR3 is built from 15 residues. CDR3 amino acids: CASSVELGGTGELFF. DNA for the CDR3: TGTGCCAGCAGCGTGGAACTGGGGGGCACCGGGGAGCTGTTTTTT.

This clonotype was seen more than once but under ten times. The chain uses TRBV7-8 and TRBJ2-5; 7 nucleotides line up with TRBD1. Germline lookup yields CDR1 SGHVS and CDR2 FQNEAQ. The CDR3 length is 17 residues. V dropped 0 bases and J dropped 4; count of bases not matched to a gene: 11. The CDR3 sequence: CASSLAGNRGAGETQYF. The CDR3 bases are TGTGCCAGCAGCTTAGCAGGGAACAGGGGCGCGGGAGAGACCCAGTACTTC.

This clonotype was counted a few times. J is TRBJ2-2 and V is TRBV9; tentative D call: TRBD2 (6 bases). The CDR3 has 16 amino acids. Trimming stripped 0 bases from V and 1 base from J, with 10 bases between. CDR1 and CDR2 (germline): SGDLS, YYNGEE. Here the CDR3 DNA reads TGTGCCAGCAGCGTAGGATCTAGCGTGAACACCGGGGAGCTGTTTTTT. As protein: CASSVGSSVNTGELFF.

This rearrangement joins TRBV5-4 to TRBJ2-2; D possibly uses TRBD1 or TRBD2 (5 bases each). V dropped 7 bases and J dropped 4 bases, with 17 bases sitting between them. CDR3 length equals 15 residues. From germline, CDR1 is SGHNT and CDR2 YYREEE (reference sequence). The CDR3 DNA follows: TGTGCCAGCGGGGCCGGGACCACAAGCACCGGGGAGCTGTTTTTT. This encodes CASGAGTTSTGELFF.

This clonotype was detected a few times. CDR3 loop: CASSRGQPREAYEQYF. In DNA, the CDR3 is TGTGCCAGCAGCAGGGGACAACCCCGGGAGGCCTACGAGCAGTACTTC. The gene calls are TRBV5-4 and TRBJ2-7; a weak D match, TRBD2 (7 bases). There are 16 residues in the CDR3. V was pared by 4 bases and J by 2 bases, with 19 bases between. In germline, CDR1 is SGHNT, CDR2 YYREEE (reference sequence).

This clonotype turned up a few times. This chain connects TRBV4-3 to TRBJ2-3; the match to TRBD2 covers 7 bases. The CDR3 is made up of 15 amino acids. The V segment lost 0 bases and the J segment 4 bases; nucleotides outside the gene matches: 4. The germline V gene encodes CDR1 LGHNA and CDR2 YSLEER. Here the CDR3 DNA reads TGCGCCAGCAGCCAAGATGTGGGAGGGGCAGATACGCAGTATTTT. It is translated as CASSQDVGGADTQYF.

This clonotype was detected only a few times. The chain is built from TRBV14 and TRBJ1-1, with 12 positions matching TRBD1. Per the germline V gene, CDR1 is SGHDN and CDR2 is FVKESK. The J segment lost 10 bases and the V segment lost 0 bases, leaving 9 bases of the junction unmatched. The CDR3 length is 16 residues. The CDR3, as DNA: TGTGCCAGCAGCCAAGATCTGTGGGGACAGGGGGCCAGAGCTTTCTTT. Its protein is CASSQDLWGQGARAFF.

The chain has TRBV7-6 and TRBJ1-1, with D possibly TRBD1 on 5 matching bases. V dropped 6 bases and J dropped 4 bases, with 15 bases sitting between them. The CDR3 runs to 14 residues. CDR1 is SGHVS and CDR2 is FNYEAQ in the germline V gene. The CDR3 DNA sequence: TGTGCCAGCAGTATTTCAGGGTTGGGCACTGAAGCTTTCTTT. Its protein is CASSISGLGTEAFF.

The J gene is TRBJ1-2, the V gene TRBV12-5; D is ambiguous. The ends were cut back, 2 bases at V and 9 bases at J, with 22 bases in the middle. The CDR3 length is 16 residues. Germline V gives CDR1 LGHNT, CDR2 FRNRAP. CDR3 protein: CASGLIGLMGMGSYTF. The CDR3 DNA follows: TGTGCTAGTGGTTTGATAGGATTGATGGGGATGGGTAGCTACACCTTC.

The CDR3 coding sequence is TGCGCCAGCAGCCCACAAAGGGGGGGCCAAGAGACCCAGTACTTC. It yields the protein CASSPQRGGQETQYF. The J gene is TRBJ2-5, the V gene TRBV4-1; D possibly corresponds to TRBD2 (7 bases). Germline CDR1 and CDR2: MGHRA and YSYEKL. The V gene lost 4 bases and the J gene lost 1 base, with 13 bases spanning the gap. This CDR3 has 15 amino acids.

The genes are TRBV6-5 and TRBJ2-6, with D unresolved. The CDR3 extends over 16 amino acids. Trimming stripped 4 bases from V and 0 bases from J, with 10 bases between. Germline CDR1 is MNHEY and CDR2 is SVGAGI. Here the CDR3 DNA reads TGTGCCAGCAGTTCCCCCGGGTTCTCTGGGGCCAACGTCCTGACTTTC. This gives the protein CASSSPGFSGANVLTF.

Many counts were recorded for this clonotype. The chain recombines TRBV20-1 with TRBJ2-5; TRBD2 matches at 9 bases. Germline CDR1 and CDR2: DFQATT and SNEGSKA (reference sequence). J lost 2 bases, V lost 5 bases, and 0 bases had no gene match. The CDR3 has 12 amino acids. CDR3 DNA: TGCAGTGCTCTAGCGGGACAAGAGACCCAGTACTTC. Translating it yields CSALAGQETQYF.